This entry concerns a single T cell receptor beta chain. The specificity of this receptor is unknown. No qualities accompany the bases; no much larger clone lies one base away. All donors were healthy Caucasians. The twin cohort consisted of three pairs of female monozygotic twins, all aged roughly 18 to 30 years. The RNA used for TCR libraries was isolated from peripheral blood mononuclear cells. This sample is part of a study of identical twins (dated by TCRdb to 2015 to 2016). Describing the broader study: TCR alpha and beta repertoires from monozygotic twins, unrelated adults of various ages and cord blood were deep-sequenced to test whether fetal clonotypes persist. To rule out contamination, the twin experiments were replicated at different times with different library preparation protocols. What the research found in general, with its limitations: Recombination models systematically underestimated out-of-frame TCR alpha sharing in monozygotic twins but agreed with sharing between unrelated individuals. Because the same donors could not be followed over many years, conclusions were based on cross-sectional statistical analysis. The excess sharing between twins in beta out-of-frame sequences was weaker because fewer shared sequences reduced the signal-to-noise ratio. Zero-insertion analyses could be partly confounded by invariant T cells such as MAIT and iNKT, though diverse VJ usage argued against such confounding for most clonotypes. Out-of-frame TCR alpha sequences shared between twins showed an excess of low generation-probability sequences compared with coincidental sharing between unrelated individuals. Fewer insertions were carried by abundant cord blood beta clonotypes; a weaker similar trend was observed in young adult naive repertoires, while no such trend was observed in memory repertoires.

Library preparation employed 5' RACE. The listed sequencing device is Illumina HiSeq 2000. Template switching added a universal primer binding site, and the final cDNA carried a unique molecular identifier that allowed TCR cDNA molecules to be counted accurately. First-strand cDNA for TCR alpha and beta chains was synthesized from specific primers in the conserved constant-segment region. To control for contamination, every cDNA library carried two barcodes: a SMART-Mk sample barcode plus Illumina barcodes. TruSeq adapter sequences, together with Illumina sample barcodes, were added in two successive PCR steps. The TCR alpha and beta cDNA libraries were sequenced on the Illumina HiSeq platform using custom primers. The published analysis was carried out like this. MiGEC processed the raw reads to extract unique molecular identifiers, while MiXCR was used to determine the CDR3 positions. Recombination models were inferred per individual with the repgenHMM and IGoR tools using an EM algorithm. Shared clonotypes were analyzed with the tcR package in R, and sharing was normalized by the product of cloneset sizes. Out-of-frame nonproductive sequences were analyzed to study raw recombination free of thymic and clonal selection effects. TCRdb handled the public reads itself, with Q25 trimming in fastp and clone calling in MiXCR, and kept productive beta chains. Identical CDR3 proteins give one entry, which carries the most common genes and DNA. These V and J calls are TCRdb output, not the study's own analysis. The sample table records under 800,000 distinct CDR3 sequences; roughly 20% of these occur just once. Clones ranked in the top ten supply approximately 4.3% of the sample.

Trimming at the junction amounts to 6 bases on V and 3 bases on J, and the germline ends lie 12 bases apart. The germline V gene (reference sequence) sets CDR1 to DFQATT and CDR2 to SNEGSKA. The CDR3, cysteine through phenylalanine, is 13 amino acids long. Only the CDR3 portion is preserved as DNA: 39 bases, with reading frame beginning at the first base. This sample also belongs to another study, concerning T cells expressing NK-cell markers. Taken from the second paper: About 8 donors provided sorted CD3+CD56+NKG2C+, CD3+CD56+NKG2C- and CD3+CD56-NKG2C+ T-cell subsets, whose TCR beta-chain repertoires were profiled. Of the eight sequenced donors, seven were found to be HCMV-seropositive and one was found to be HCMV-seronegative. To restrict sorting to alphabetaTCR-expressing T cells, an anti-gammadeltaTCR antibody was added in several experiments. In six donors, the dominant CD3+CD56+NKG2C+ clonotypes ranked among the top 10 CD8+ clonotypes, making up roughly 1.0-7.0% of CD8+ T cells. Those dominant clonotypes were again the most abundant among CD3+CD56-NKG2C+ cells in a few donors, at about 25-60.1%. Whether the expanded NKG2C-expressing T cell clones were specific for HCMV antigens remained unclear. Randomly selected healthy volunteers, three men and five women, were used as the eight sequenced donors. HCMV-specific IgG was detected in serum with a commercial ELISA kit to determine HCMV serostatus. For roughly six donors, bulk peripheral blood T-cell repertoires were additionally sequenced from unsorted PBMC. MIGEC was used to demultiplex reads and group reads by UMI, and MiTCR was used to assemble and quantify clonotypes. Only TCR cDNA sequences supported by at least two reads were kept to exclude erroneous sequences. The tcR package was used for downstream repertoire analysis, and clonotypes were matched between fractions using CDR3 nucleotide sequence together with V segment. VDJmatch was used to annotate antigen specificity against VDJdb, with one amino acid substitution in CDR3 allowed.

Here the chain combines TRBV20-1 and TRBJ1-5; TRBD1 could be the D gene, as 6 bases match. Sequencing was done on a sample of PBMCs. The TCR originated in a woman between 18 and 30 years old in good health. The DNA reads TGCAGTGCCAAACAGGGAATCAATCAGCCCCAGCATTTT. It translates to CSAKQGINQPQHF.